The 25 T cell receptor beta chains listed next were all sequenced from one sample in a study of PD-L1 blockade in urothelial cancer. Repertoires were generated with immunoSEQ multiplex PCR, while TCRdb's copy carries only in-frame clones and drops some. Of some 120,000 clones detected, around 90% appear once; the ten largest clones hold around 3.7%. Time point described: peripheral blood 6 weeks after treatment start. Sample: PBMCs, taken around atezolizumab (anti-PD-L1) treatment. The receptors originated from a man in his sixties with urothelial cancer.

The chain uses TRBV5-1 and TRBJ2-3; D is possibly TRBD2 (5 bases). There are 16 residues in the CDR3. V dropped 0 bases and J dropped 2 bases, with 13 bases sitting between them. Per the germline V gene, CDR1 is SGHRS and CDR2 is YFSETQ. CDR3 sequence (DNA): TGCGCCAGCAGCTTGGGTGCTAGCAGCTACACAGATACGCAGTATTTT. It is translated as CASSLGASSYTDTQYF.

The rearrangement joins TRBV7-9 to TRBJ2-7, with 7 bases aligning to TRBD1. The CDR3 sequence is 13 residues long. Germline CDR1 SEHNR, CDR2 FQNEAQ (reference sequence). Trimming removed 5 bases from V and 3 bases from J; junction bases left unmatched: 4. This CDR3 is CASSRQGHYEQYF. The CDR3, as DNA: TGTGCCAGCAGCCGACAGGGTCACTACGAGCAGTACTTC.

A single count supports this clone. This chain links TRBV11-1 with TRBJ2-6; D ambiguous. Germline loops: CDR1 SGHAT, CDR2 FQDESV (reference sequence). The CDR3 runs 15 residues. V was pared by 0 bases and J by 1 base, with 4 bases between. CDR3 region: CASSLAGSGANVLTF. For the CDR3, the DNA is TGTGCCAGCAGCTTAGCCGGTTCTGGGGCCAACGTCCTGACTTTC.

The chain couples TRBV5-4 to TRBJ1-1; 7 positions match TRBD1. V dropped 4 bases and J dropped 3; count of bases not matched to a gene: 9. There are 15 residues in the CDR3. Germline loops: CDR1 SGHNT, CDR2 YYREEE (reference sequence). CDR3 region: CASSGKGQTDTEAFF. CDR3 sequence (DNA): TGTGCCAGCAGCGGGAAGGGACAGACCGACACTGAAGCTTTCTTT. Looking up the rest from reference TRBV5-4 and TRBJ1-1 gives the full variable domain: ETGVTQSPTHLIKTRGQQVTLRCSSQSGHNTVSWYQQALGQGPQFIFQYYREEENGRGNFPPRFSGLQFPNYSSELNVNALELDDSALYLCASSGKGQTDTEAFFGQGTRLTVV.

V usage is TRBV7-2 and J usage is TRBJ2-7; 9 positions agree with TRBD1. CDR3 length: 16 amino acids. The germline gives CDR1 SGHTA, CDR2 FQGNSA. V lost 5 bases and J lost 3; bases outside the gene matches: 11. The CDR3 loop reads CASSPRDRATDYEQYF. The CDR3 region has the DNA TGTGCCAGCAGCCCCCGGGACAGGGCAACAGACTACGAGCAGTACTTC.

This chain connects TRBV13 to TRBJ1-3; 8 bases match TRBD1. V dropped 6 bases and J dropped 8; count of bases not matched to a gene: 9. This CDR3 spans 14 amino acids. CDR1 and CDR2 from the germline V gene are PRHDT and FYEKMQ (reference sequence). The CDR3 region is CASSLDRAGHTIYF. The DNA for the CDR3 is TGTGCCAGCAGTTTGGACAGGGCAGGACACACCATATATTTT.

The V and J genes are TRBV6-1 and TRBJ1-2; D is ambiguous. V was cut by 3 bases and J by 3 bases, with 8 bases left in between. CDR1 MNHNS and CDR2 SASEGT come from the germline V gene. The CDR3 contains 13 residues. For the CDR3, the DNA is TGTGCCAGCAGTGAGAGGGTGGACTATGGCTACACCTTC. This codes for CASSERVDYGYTF.

This clone turned up a few times. V and J are TRBV4-2 and TRBJ1-2; the match to TRBD1 covers 7 bases. The germline gives CDR1 LGHNA, CDR2 YNFKEQ. The V and J ends lost 6 bases and 6 bases, in that order; junction bases with no gene match: 13. CDR3 length equals 15 residues. CDR3 residues: CASSAVGQYTHGYTF. For the CDR3, the DNA is TGTGCCAGCAGTGCCGTGGGACAGTATACCCATGGCTACACCTTC.

The V call is TRBV5-1, the J call TRBJ2-1; D perhaps matches TRBD1 (5 bases). The CDR3 has 12 residues. Trimming took 0 bases from V and 15 from J, leaving 13 bases between them. Germline loops: CDR1 SGHRS, CDR2 YFSETQ. CDR3 sequence: CASSLDFRVGFF. The CDR3 DNA reads as TGCGCCAGCAGCTTGGATTTCAGGGTTGGGTTCTTC.

This clone was seen just once. The J gene is TRBJ2-7, the V gene TRBV4-3; 11 positions match TRBD2. This CDR3 is built from 19 residues. V trimming: 2 bases; J trimming: 0 bases; junction bases outside the gene matches: 12. Germline lookup yields CDR1 LGHNA and CDR2 YSLEER. CDR3 in DNA: TGCGCCAGCAGCCAAAATATTCCACTAGCGGGAGTCCTCTCCTACGAGCAGTACTTC. It yields the protein CASSQNIPLAGVLSYEQYF.

The chain combines TRBV5-5 with TRBJ2-5; TRBD1 matches at 8 bases. There are 15 residues in the CDR3. Unmatched junction bases numbered 11, after V lost 5 bases and J lost 5 bases. Germline CDR1 SGHKS, CDR2 YYEKEE (reference sequence). In DNA form, the CDR3 reads TGTGCCAGCAGGAGGGGGTCAGGGGGCTGGGAGACCCAGTACTTC. Protein: CASRRGSGGWETQYF.

The rearrangement joins TRBV5-4 to TRBJ2-5, with TRBD1 identical over 8 bases. The V gene end was trimmed by 3 bases and the J gene end by 2 bases; junction bases not matched to a gene: 6. CDR1 and CDR2 (germline): SGHNT, YYREEE (reference sequence). CDR3 size: 15 residues. DNA of the CDR3: TGTGCCAGCAGCTGGGGGACAGGAAAACAAGAGACCCAGTACTTC. The encoded protein is CASSWGTGKQETQYF.

This clone has just one count. The chain recombines TRBV5-6 with TRBJ1-6; TRBD1 matches at 9 bases. Germline CDR1 and CDR2: SGHDT and YYEEEE. V was clipped by 0 bases and J by 8 bases; unmatched bases: 3. The CDR3 covers 15 residues. CDR3 residues: CASSLVGTGYSPLHF. DNA for the CDR3: TGTGCCAGCAGCTTGGTCGGGACAGGGTATTCACCCCTCCACTTT.

V usage is TRBV2 and J usage is TRBJ2-2; D is possibly TRBD1 (8 bases). Trimming cost V 6 bases and J 4 bases, with 21 bases left between them. The CDR3 spans 17 residues. The germline V gene encodes CDR1 SNHLY and CDR2 FYNNEI. The CDR3 DNA follows: TGTGCCAGCAGCCGGACAGGGACCTGGGGGGGCACCGGGGAGCTGTTTTTT. It encodes CASSRTGTWGGTGELFF.

The chain joins TRBV9 to TRBJ2-5, with 9 positions matching TRBD2. The CDR3 length is 16 residues. V shed 0 bases and J 5 bases; nucleotides not matched to a gene: 8. CDR1 is SGDLS and CDR2 is YYNGEE in the germline V gene. CDR3 residues: CASSVAAGGFLETQYF. CDR3 coding DNA: TGTGCCAGCAGCGTAGCCGCGGGAGGGTTTTTGGAGACCCAGTACTTC.

This rearrangement joins TRBV2 to TRBJ2-2, with D hard to call. This CDR3 has 15 residues. Germline V lookup: CDR1 SNHLY, CDR2 FYNNEI. Trimming cost V 3 bases and J 0 bases, with 8 bases left between them. The CDR3 nucleotides are TGTGCCAGCAGTGATACAGCCGCGAACACCGGGGAGCTGTTTTTT. Translation: CASSDTAANTGELFF.

This chain uses TRBV19 with TRBJ1-2; D is undetermined. Germline V gene lookup returns CDR1 LNHDA and CDR2 SQIVND (reference sequence). V was clipped by 6 bases and J by 0 bases, with 17 bases between them. This CDR3 region has 16 residues. This CDR3 reads CASSTYWNLANYGYTF. The DNA of the CDR3 is TGTGCCAGTAGCACCTACTGGAACCTAGCTAACTATGGCTACACCTTC.

The chain carries TRBV27 and TRBJ2-5; 8 bases align to TRBD2. The V segment lost 3 bases and the J segment 2 bases; nucleotides outside the gene matches: 5. The germline CDR1 and CDR2 sequences are MNHEY and SMNVEV (reference sequence). This CDR3 region has 15 residues. CDR3 amino acids: CASSFLGGVQETQYF. The CDR3 nucleotides are TGTGCCAGCAGTTTTCTCGGGGGGGTACAAGAGACCCAGTACTTC.

This clone was detected once. The gene calls are TRBV4-3 and TRBJ1-4; no clear D. This CDR3 is built from 13 residues. CDR1 LGHNA and CDR2 YSLEER come from the germline V gene. V lost 4 bases, J lost 7 bases, and 10 bases lay in between. The CDR3 protein is CASSREGGEKLFF. The CDR3 DNA follows: TGCGCCAGCAGCCGTGAGGGCGGTGAAAAACTGTTTTTT.

The chain carries TRBV5-4 and TRBJ2-2, with a tentative D call TRBD1 (6 bases). Looked up from germline, CDR1 is SGHNT and CDR2 is YYREEE (reference sequence). The V and J ends lost 0 bases and 3 bases respectively, with 12 bases between them. CDR3 length: 16 amino acids. The CDR3: CASSLDQDRHTGELFF. For the CDR3, the DNA is TGTGCCAGCAGCTTGGATCAGGACAGACACACCGGGGAGCTGTTTTTT.

V and J are TRBV7-9 and TRBJ2-2; no clear D gene. Deletions cut 3 bases from V and 0 bases from J, with 5 bases between. Germline V gives CDR1 SEHNR, CDR2 FQNEAQ (reference sequence). The CDR3 covers 14 residues. CDR3 sequence (DNA): TGTGCCAGCAGCTTGGCAGCGAACACCGGGGAGCTGTTTTTT. Its protein is CASSLAANTGELFF.

The V gene is TRBV4-2, the J gene TRBJ1-6; D not certain. Germline CDR1 LGHNA, CDR2 YNFKEQ. V gave up 0 bases and J gave up 0 bases, with 6 bases separating them. This CDR3 is built from 16 residues. The CDR3 DNA is TGTGCCAGCAGCCAAGACAGAAGCTCCTATAATTCACCCCTCCACTTT. This encodes CASSQDRSSYNSPLHF.

About this clone: The sample contains more than one DNA sequence encoding this CDR3. The chain recombines TRBV9 with TRBJ1-6, with no clear D. The V end lost 0 bases, the J end lost 7 bases, and 14 bases lay between the germline ends. Germline CDR1 is SGDLS and CDR2 is YYNGEE. The CDR3 is made up of 16 amino acids. This chain's CDR3 is CASSVADGVGNSPLHF. DNA of the CDR3: TGTGCCAGCAGCGTAGCTGACGGGGTGGGAAATTCACCCCTCCACTTT.

The rearrangement uses TRBV7-6 and TRBJ2-7; 12 bases agree with TRBD2. The length of the CDR3 is 18 residues. The junction had 11 bases not matched to a gene; V was cut back by 5 bases and J by 0 bases. The germline CDR1 and CDR2 sequences are SGHVS and FNYEAQ. The CDR3 loop is CASSPGTSGWNPSYEQYF. CDR3 bases: TGTGCCAGCAGCCCGGGGACTAGCGGGTGGAACCCCTCCTACGAGCAGTACTTC.

This chain connects TRBV5-1 to TRBJ2-7, with 9 bases identical to TRBD1. The germline gives CDR1 SGHRS, CDR2 YFSETQ. V lost 0 bases, J lost 3 bases, and 4 bases stayed unmatched. The CDR3 has 15 residues. The CDR3 DNA is TGCGCCAGCAGCTTGGCGGCGACAGGGGGCTACGAGCAGTACTTC. Its translation: CASSLAATGGYEQYF.